The clone carrying this T cell receptor (beta chain) was counted ten times or more. Antigen specificity is unknown. This entry belongs to a study of T cells in Graves' hyperthyroidism and ophthalmopathy. The CDR3 is made up of 12 amino acids. Looked up from germline, CDR1 is MNHNS and CDR2 is SASEGT. The ends were cut back, 2 bases at V and 8 bases at J, with 7 bases in the middle. Findings and limits, study-wide: Progression to ophthalmopathy was predicted a median of about six months early.

Clinicians diagnosed patients from clinical symptoms, serum thyroxine and TRAb, thyroid ultrasound and orbital computed tomography. Amplified regions were TCR beta CDR3 sequences from RNA transcripts. HTBI primers were the set used in a first-round RT-PCR of the TCR CDR3. TCRdb reanalysed the multiplex PCR reads using MiXCR and keeps one entry per CDR3 protein. The data contain fewer than 750,000 distinct CDR3 sequences, just over 45% of them singletons. This clonotype was sampled from a woman between 18 and 29 years old with Graves' hyperthyroidism. The rearrangement links TRBV6-1 to TRBJ1-3; D uncertain. The sequencing input was peripheral blood or thyroid tissue (not recorded which). CDR3 protein: CASSEMGYTIYF. As DNA, the CDR3 is TGTGCCAGCAGTGAAATGGGGTACACCATATATTTT.